This T cell receptor beta chain was captured by sequencing in a study of blood T cells in healthy people across ages. For the study at large: About one barcoded beta molecule was captured per two T cells (by template switching). General study results and limits: Both higher diversity and more naive CD4+ cells marked long-lived donors when set against aged donors. Unsorted PBMCs prevented conclusive naive versus antigen-experienced comparison.

CDR1 MNHEY and CDR2 SVGEGT come from the germline V gene. V was cut by 5 bases and J by 1 base, with 9 bases left in between. The CDR3 has 13 residues. Each sample gave at least 6 million isolated PBMCs. With a J-beta primer mix and a sample-barcoded 5' primer, a second PCR ran roughly 6 to 12 cycles. MiXCR, run by TCRdb on the 5' RACE reads, gives a single entry per CDR3 protein. The data show roughly 2 million distinct CDR3 sequences, just under 50% seen once. This clonotype was detected a few times. Its antigen is undetermined. The sequencing input was blood. The receptor's source is a woman between 35 and 50 years old in good health. This chain uses TRBV6-2 or TRBV6-3 with TRBJ2-7; D unclear. The CDR3 DNA sequence: TGTGCCAGCAGTCCCTTCCTGTCCTACGAGCAGTACTTC. The encoded protein is CASSPFLSYEQYF.